Each of the 5 T cell receptor beta chains below was sequenced from the same sample in a study of blood T cell repertoires in COVID-19 (dated by TCRdb to the early 2020s). The library was built by means of the immunoSEQ multiplex PCR assay. Entries here come from immuneACCESS through TCRdb and include only in-frame sequences with V and J called. Some clones fail to appear in such tables; in the studies checked, an unresolved V gene covers under half of the shortfall, and the cause of the remainder is unknown. This sample lists roughly 160,000 clones; approximately 86% were detected once. The ten largest clones represent roughly 7% of the sample. Specimen: peripheral blood. These receptor sequences come from a man between 45 and 60 years old with active or convalescent COVID-19.

The chain has TRBV4-2 and TRBJ1-2; D uncertain. CDR1 is LGHNA and CDR2 is YNFKEQ in the germline V gene. This CDR3 comprises 16 residues. V lost 0 bases and J lost 2, with 13 bases in between. The CDR3 nucleotides are TGTGCCAGCAGCCAAGATACGGTAAAGAAAAACTATGGCTACACCTTC. This sequence encodes CASSQDTVKKNYGYTF.

The rearrangement uses TRBV6-5 and TRBJ2-7; TRBD1 might be the D (5 bases). Trimming left V 2 bases short and J 6 bases short, with 11 bases between. The CDR3 spans 13 residues. CDR1 and CDR2 from the germline V gene are MNHEY and SVGAGI. Here the CDR3 reads CASSYSKGAEQYF. The CDR3 bases are TGTGCCAGCAGTTACAGTAAAGGGGCCGAGCAGTACTTC.

The chain has TRBV7-3 and TRBJ2-2; 10 nucleotides match TRBD2. From germline, CDR1 is SGHTA and CDR2 FQGTGA. The CDR3 contains 20 residues. V lost 1 base to trimming and J lost 0 bases; unmatched junction nucleotides: 11. The CDR3 sequence is CASSLNPTASGGSNTGELFF. The CDR3 DNA reads as TGTGCCAGCAGCTTAAATCCCACCGCTAGCGGGGGCTCGAACACCGGGGAGCTGTTTTTT.

The V call is TRBV7-9, the J call TRBJ2-1; unclear D gene. Germline V lookup: CDR1 SEHNR, CDR2 FQNEAQ (reference sequence). The CDR3 length is 13 residues. V was cut by 1 base and J by 4 bases, with 5 bases left in between. CDR3 amino acids: CASSLELYNEQFF. The CDR3 DNA reads as TGTGCCAGCAGCTTAGAACTTTACAATGAGCAGTTCTTC.

The chain is built from TRBV24-1 and TRBJ2-1; D unresolved. The V gene's germline CDR1 is KGHDR and CDR2 SFDVKD. The CDR3 runs 15 residues. The ends were cut back, 5 bases at V and 0 bases at J, with 10 bases in the middle. In DNA form, the CDR3 reads TGTGCCACCAGTGCGGTAGAGAGCTCCTACAATGAGCAGTTCTTC. Translating gives CATSAVESSYNEQFF.